The TCR beta chain under discussion was sequenced for a study of T cells in Graves' hyperthyroidism and ophthalmopathy. About the study: At the time of initial diagnosis and before any treatment, peripheral blood was collected.

Lactation, pregnancy, other autoimmune disease or uncontrolled infection led to exclusion of patients. Clinicians diagnosed patients from clinical symptoms, serum thyroxine and TRAb, thyroid ultrasound and orbital computed tomography. This CDR3 has 14 residues. Germline-derived CDR1 and CDR2 are LGHDT and YNNKEL (reference sequence). The V and J ends lost 1 base and 2 bases respectively, with 9 bases between them. Amplification of TCR beta CDR3 regions used RNA as the template. The TCR CDR3 first-round RT-PCR relied on the HTBI primer set. TCRdb reanalysed the multiplex PCR reads using MiXCR and keeps one entry per CDR3 protein. In the table there are some 760,000 distinct CDR3 sequences, about 14% of which are singletons.

The sequence was obtained from a woman aged 18-35 years with Graves' hyperthyroidism. Sequenced material: blood. The rearrangement joins TRBV3-1 to TRBJ2-7; no clear D. The CDR3 region is CASSQGKKTYEQYF. In DNA, the CDR3 is TGTGCCAGCAGCCAAGGGAAGAAAACCTACGAGCAGTACTTC.